What follows are 11 T cell receptor beta chains derived from one specimen sequenced in a study of blood T cells in healthy people across ages. Through a sample-barcoded 5' primer and a J-beta primer mix, a second PCR was run for roughly 6 to 11 cycles. TCRdb reprocessed the 5' RACE reads with MiXCR, giving one entry per CDR3 protein. In the table there are about 1.8 million distinct CDR3 sequences, approximately 50% of which are singletons. Source material: blood. These receptors were obtained from a woman in her thirties or forties in good health.

The CDR3: CASSYFRSSYNEQFF. The DNA of the CDR3 is TGTGCCAGCAGTTATTTTCGGAGCTCCTACAATGAGCAGTTCTTC. The rearrangement uses TRBV6-6 and TRBJ2-1; D not resolved. Germline V gives CDR1 MNHNY, CDR2 SVGAGI (reference sequence). The V end was cut by 3 bases, the J end by 0 bases, with 9 bases between. The CDR3 is made up of 15 amino acids.

This clonotype has more than one count but fewer than ten. The gene calls are TRBV6-2 or TRBV6-3 and TRBJ2-3; 9 bases fit TRBD2. With 6 bases clipped from V and 2 bases from J, the junction kept 12 bases outside the gene matches. The CDR3 runs 17 residues. CDR1 and CDR2 (germline): MNHEY, SVGEGT. The CDR3 spells CASRPGTSLPNTDTQYF. The CDR3 DNA sequence: TGTGCCAGCAGACCCGGGACTAGCCTACCAAACACAGATACGCAGTATTTT.

The rearrangement joins TRBV9 to TRBJ2-2; 7 positions match TRBD1. Germline V gene data show CDR1 as SGDLS and CDR2 as YYNGEE. The CDR3 spans 16 residues. Unmatched junction bases numbered 7, after V lost 4 bases and J lost 1 base. CDR3 region: CASSPRGQLNTGELFF. For the CDR3, the DNA is TGTGCCAGCAGCCCAAGGGGACAGCTGAACACCGGGGAGCTGTTTTTT.

This chain uses TRBV29-1 with TRBJ2-7, with D possibly matching TRBD1 (5 bases). The germline gives CDR1 SQVTM, CDR2 ANQGSEA. The CDR3 length is 16 residues. The V and J ends lost 4 bases and 3 bases respectively, with 22 bases between them. CDR3 DNA sequence: TGCAGCGTTGTAGTAAGGGGTGGACCTGGCCACTACGAGCAGTACTTC. It specifies CSVVVRGGPGHYEQYF.

V and J are TRBV6-2 or TRBV6-3 and TRBJ2-4; tentatively, D is TRBD1 (5 bases). CDR3 length equals 17 residues. Germline assignment: CDR1 MNHEY and CDR2 SVGEGT. The V and J ends lost 4 bases and 0 bases respectively, with 16 bases between them. CDR3 sequence: CASSSYKGNVAKNIQYF. In DNA, the CDR3 is TGTGCCAGCAGTTCCTACAAGGGGAATGTAGCCAAAAACATTCAGTACTTC.

The J gene is TRBJ2-3, the V gene TRBV27, with 16 bases fitting TRBD2. V was pared by 4 bases and J by 2 bases, with 6 bases of the junction left unmatched. Germline CDR1 is MNHEY and CDR2 is SMNVEV (reference sequence). The CDR3 is made up of 18 amino acids. Here the CDR3 DNA reads TGTGCCAGCAGTTCGGGACTAGCGGGGGGGCCGATCACAGATACGCAGTATTTT. Translation gives CASSSGLAGGPITDTQYF.

This clonotype was found a few times. CDR3 in amino acids: CASSQGDGGETQYF. The CDR3 coding sequence is TGTGCCAGCAGCCAAGGTGATGGAGGGGAGACCCAGTACTTC. The chain joins TRBV4-2 to TRBJ2-5, with D possibly matching TRBD2 (6 bases). CDR1 is LGHNA, CDR2 YNFKEQ, per germline. Trimming took off 1 base at V and 5 bases at J, with 11 bases between the two ends. This CDR3 spans 14 amino acids.

This chain connects TRBV7-2 to TRBJ2-1; D may correspond to TRBD1 or TRBD2 (5 bases each). The CDR3 has 16 amino acids. The V gene's germline CDR1 is SGHTA and CDR2 FQGNSA. Trimming took 3 bases from V and 4 from J, leaving 16 bases between them. DNA for the CDR3: TGTGCCAGCAGCTTCGTCCCGGGACCCGCTTACAATGAGCAGTTCTTC. Translating gives CASSFVPGPAYNEQFF. Filled out from reference TRBV7-2 and TRBJ2-1, the complete variable domain reads GAGVSQSPSNKVTEKGKDVELRCDPISGHTALYWYRQSLGQGLEFLIYFQGNSAPDKSGLPSDRFSAERTGGSVSTLTIQRTQQEDSAVYLCASSFVPGPAYNEQFFGPGTRLTVL.

The V gene is TRBV4-3, the J gene TRBJ1-6; D not certain. CDR1 is LGHNA and CDR2 is YSLEER in the germline V gene. The CDR3 is 17 residues long. V was clipped by 1 base and J by 8 bases, with 18 bases between them. The DNA of the CDR3 is TGCGCCAGCAGCCAAGGGTTTTTGGTCGAGGGTGATTCACCCCTCCACTTT. Encoded protein: CASSQGFLVEGDSPLHF.

The V call is TRBV3-1, the J call TRBJ2-1; TRBD1 matches 8 bases. The CDR3 loop spans 13 amino acids. The germline gives CDR1 LGHDT, CDR2 YNNKEL (reference sequence). V shed 1 base, J shed 15 bases, and the junction held 8 bases outside the gene matches. The CDR3 loop reads CASSQVTGQGTFF. CDR3 DNA sequence: TGTGCCAGCAGCCAAGTCACAGGACAGGGAACGTTCTTC.

This clonotype was picked up a small number of times. The genes are TRBV24-1 and TRBJ1-2; possibly TRBD1 for D (5 bases). The CDR3 contains 14 residues. Germline CDR1 KGHDR, CDR2 SFDVKD. V gave up 8 bases and J gave up 0 bases, with 12 bases separating them. The CDR3 bases are TGTGCCACCATCCGGCAGGGTACTAACTATGGCTACACCTTC. This sequence encodes CATIRQGTNYGYTF.